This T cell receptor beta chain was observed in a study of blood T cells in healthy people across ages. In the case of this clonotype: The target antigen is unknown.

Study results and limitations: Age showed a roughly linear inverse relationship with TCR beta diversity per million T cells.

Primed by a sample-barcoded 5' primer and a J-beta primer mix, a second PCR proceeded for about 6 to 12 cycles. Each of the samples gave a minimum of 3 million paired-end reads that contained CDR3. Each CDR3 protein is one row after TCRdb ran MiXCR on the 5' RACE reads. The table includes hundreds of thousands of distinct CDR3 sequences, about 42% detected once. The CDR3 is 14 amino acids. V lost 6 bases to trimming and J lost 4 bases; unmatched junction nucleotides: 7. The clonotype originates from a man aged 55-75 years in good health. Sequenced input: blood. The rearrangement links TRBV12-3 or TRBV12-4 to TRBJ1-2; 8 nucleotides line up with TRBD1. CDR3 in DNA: TGTGCCAGCAGAGGACAGGGTGGGCCCTATGGCTACACCTTC. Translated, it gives CASRGQGGPYGYTF.